These T cell receptor beta chains were read from a single sample in a study of neoadjuvant anti-PD-1 for oral cavity cancer. Data came from immunoSEQ multiplex PCR; TCRdb stores just in-frame clones and leaves some out. The sample contains 12,000 to 15,000 clones, about two thirds of which appear only once. Material: PBMCs, obtained before nivolumab (anti-PD-1) treatment. The receptors stem from a person aged 40 to 85 with oral cavity squamous cell carcinoma. Each CDR3 is given with its conserved first and last residue. D genes are given only for firm matches. The listing skips clone size in some rows; elsewhere it reads once, few, many or a size class.

TRBV7-8	TRBJ2-1	TRBD1	.	CASSSAGTGGLTEQFF	TGTGCCAGCAGTTCCGCCGGGACAGGGGGCCTTACTGAGCAGTTCTTC
TRBV7-9	TRBJ2-6	.	few	CASSLEQSSGANVLTF	TGTGCCAGCAGCTTAGAACAGTCCTCTGGGGCCAACGTCCTGACTTTC
TRBV5-1	TRBJ2-7	TRBD2	few	CASSTGLAGGFFGEQYF	TGCGCCAGCAGCACCGGACTAGCGGGAGGGTTCTTCGGCGAGCAGTACTTC
TRBV7-3	TRBJ2-2	TRBD2	few	CASGGLAEGRGELFF	TGTGCCAGCGGTGGACTAGCGGAGGGTAGAGGGGAGCTGTTTTTT
TRBV4-1	TRBJ1-1	.	.	CASSQDLAATADPNTEAFF	TGCGCCAGCAGCCAAGATTTGGCGGCTACGGCAGACCCGAACACTGAAGCTTTCTTT
TRBV11-3	TRBJ1-6	.	medium-sized	CASSAGADSPLHF	TGTGCCAGTTCTGCAGGGGCAGATTCACCCCTCCACTTT
TRBV5-1	TRBJ2-1	.	.	CASSLHSEQFF	TGCGCCAGCAGCTTGCACAGTGAGCAGTTCTTC
TRBV15	TRBJ2-7	.	.	CATSRARPGGEQYF	TGTGCCACCAGCAGAGCCCGACCTGGTGGCGAGCAGTACTTC
TRBV5-1	TRBJ2-1	.	.	CASSLEVGSSYNEQFF	TGCGCCAGCAGCTTGGAGGTAGGGAGCTCCTACAATGAGCAGTTCTTC
TRBV7-9	TRBJ2-3	.	.	CASSLAQGNTDTQYF	TGTGCCAGCAGCTTAGCGCAGGGGAACACAGATACGCAGTATTTT
TRBV29-1	TRBJ1-2	.	few	CSVEHRDTGYGYTF	TGCAGCGTTGAACACAGGGACACCGGCTATGGCTACACCTTC
TRBV28	TRBJ2-7	.	.	CATQFRDPSSYEQYF	TGTGCCACCCAATTCCGGGACCCGAGCTCCTACGAGCAGTACTTC
TRBV7-2	TRBJ2-2	.	.	CASSFTGTMNTGELFF	TGTGCCAGCAGCTTTACCGGGACAATGAACACCGGGGAGCTGTTTTTT
TRBV4-1	TRBJ1-2	.	few	CASSQVGGDYGYTF	TGCGCCAGCAGCCAAGTTGGGGGGGACTATGGCTACACCTTC
TRBV11-2	TRBJ1-2	.	.	CASSLRAGTGYTF	TGTGCCAGCAGCTTAAGGGCAGGGACTGGCTACACCTTC
TRBV9	TRBJ2-5	.	.	CASSVASDHSWETQYF	TGTGCCAGCAGCGTGGCTAGCGACCATTCGTGGGAGACCCAGTACTTC
TRBV6-5	TRBJ2-7	TRBD2	few	CASRGSGSSYEQYF	TGTGCCAGCAGGGGTAGCGGGAGCTCCTACGAGCAGTACTTC
TRBV28	TRBJ2-4	.	.	CASRDPLGRGKLAKNIQYF	TGTGCCAGCAGGGATCCTTTGGGAAGGGGGAAACTAGCCAAAAACATTCAGTACTTC
TRBV11-2	TRBJ2-1	.	.	CASSSQRNSYNEQFF	TGTGCCAGCAGCTCCCAGCGGAACTCCTACAATGAGCAGTTCTTC
TRBV28	TRBJ1-5	.	.	CATARSERVQPQHF	TGTGCCACGGCCCGAAGTGAAAGGGTTCAGCCCCAGCATTTT
TRBV25-1	TRBJ1-4	.	.	CASSGQVGNNEKLFF	TGTGCCAGCAGTGGACAGGTGGGGAATAATGAAAAACTGTTTTTT
TRBV11-1	TRBJ2-1	TRBD2	.	CASSSGLAGGNEQFF	TGTGCCAGCAGCTCAGGACTAGCGGGGGGAAATGAGCAGTTCTTC
TRBV5-1	TRBJ2-1	.	.	CASSFDSPGQHEQFF	TGCGCCAGCAGCTTCGACTCCCCTGGTCAACATGAGCAGTTCTTC
TRBV9	TRBJ2-1	TRBD2	.	CASSVAGGPNPNEQFF	TGTGCCAGCAGCGTAGCGGGGGGACCCAACCCCAATGAGCAGTTCTTC
TRBV6-1	TRBJ1-5	TRBD1	.	CASSEHRDRVNQPQHF	TGTGCCAGCAGTGAGCACCGGGACAGGGTAAATCAGCCCCAGCATTTT
TRBV5-6	TRBJ2-1	TRBD2	.	CASSTWVAGAYNEQFF	TGTGCCAGCAGCACCTGGGTAGCGGGGGCCTACAATGAGCAGTTCTTC
TRBV5-1	TRBJ1-1	.	few	CASSFFPGNTEAFF	TGCGCCAGCAGCTTCTTTCCGGGGAACACTGAAGCTTTCTTT
TRBV2	TRBJ2-5	TRBD1	.	CASRPYGTGIKETQYF	TGTGCCAGCAGGCCGTACGGGACAGGGATAAAAGAGACCCAGTACTTC
TRBV11-2	TRBJ1-1	.	.	CASSFPGYTEAFF	TGTGCCAGCAGCTTCCCAGGGTACACTGAAGCTTTCTTT
TRBV27	TRBJ2-3	TRBD2	.	CASSSSGTRGDTQYF	TGTGCCAGCAGTTCCTCCGGGACTAGAGGAGATACGCAGTATTTT
TRBV19	TRBJ1-5	TRBD1	.	CASSIDQGTGLQPQHF	TGTGCCAGTAGTATAGATCAGGGGACAGGGCTTCAGCCCCAGCATTTT
TRBV6-5	TRBJ1-1	.	once	CASSSNHRAQETEAFF	TGTGCCAGCAGTTCGAATCACAGGGCACAAGAAACTGAAGCTTTCTTT
TRBV5-4	TRBJ1-5	.	.	CASSFQGGNQPQHF	TGTGCCAGCAGCTTTCAAGGGGGCAATCAGCCCCAGCATTTT
TRBV19	TRBJ1-5	.	.	CASSSLNERQPQHF	TGTGCCAGTAGTTCCCTCAACGAGCGTCAGCCCCAGCATTTT
TRBV6-1	TRBJ2-3	.	.	CATEDGGASTDTQYF	TGTGCCACAGAGGACGGGGGAGCTAGCACAGATACGCAGTATTTT
TRBV9	TRBJ1-5	.	.	CASSVGGGERPQHF	TGTGCCAGCAGCGTAGGTGGAGGGGAGAGGCCCCAGCATTTT
TRBV15	TRBJ2-5	.	.	CATSRVGGRQETQYF	TGTGCCACCAGCAGAGTAGGGGGACGGCAAGAGACCCAGTACTTC
TRBV6-1	TRBJ2-3	.	.	CASSVGGSTDTQYF	TGTGCCAGCAGTGTCGGCGGCAGCACAGATACGCAGTATTTT
TRBV30	TRBJ2-1	TRBD2	once	CAWIEAGGDRYNEQFF	TGTGCCTGGATTGAAGCGGGAGGGGATCGGTACAATGAGCAGTTCTTC
TRBV15	TRBJ1-4	.	.	CATSWRGGDEKLFF	TGTGCCACCAGCTGGAGAGGAGGAGATGAAAAACTGTTTTTT
TRBV4-1	TRBJ2-1	TRBD2	few	CASSYSTSGGPPEQFF	TGCGCCAGCAGCTACTCGACTAGCGGGGGCCCCCCTGAGCAGTTCTTC